The present TCR beta chain was sequenced within a study of patients and donors after allogeneic stem cell transplantation. The CDR3 loop spans 15 amino acids. V was clipped by 1 base and J by 6 bases, with 13 bases between them. Per the germline V gene, CDR1 is SEHNR and CDR2 is FQNEAQ (reference sequence). TCRdb reanalysed the RT-PCR reads using MiXCR and keeps one entry per CDR3 protein. The sample holds fewer than 30,000 distinct CDR3 sequences, over 7% seen once. As regards this clonotype: A read error may explain this, as a much larger clone is one base away. In this CDR3 the conserved last residue, phenylalanine or tryptophan, is missing, so a read error is likely.

This TCR was sampled from a human donor who was either an allogeneic HSCT recipient or a stem cell or donor lymphocyte infusion donor (not recorded which). It is not recorded whose cells these are; they may come from a transplant donor. Source material: blood, either unsorted or a sorted T cell fraction (not recorded which). The gene calls are TRBV7-9 and TRBJ2-1; D ambiguous. CDR3 sequence (DNA): TGTGCCAGCAGCTTAGATGGGCTACCTGGCAATGAGCAGTTCTAC. This sequence encodes CASSLDGLPGNEQFY.